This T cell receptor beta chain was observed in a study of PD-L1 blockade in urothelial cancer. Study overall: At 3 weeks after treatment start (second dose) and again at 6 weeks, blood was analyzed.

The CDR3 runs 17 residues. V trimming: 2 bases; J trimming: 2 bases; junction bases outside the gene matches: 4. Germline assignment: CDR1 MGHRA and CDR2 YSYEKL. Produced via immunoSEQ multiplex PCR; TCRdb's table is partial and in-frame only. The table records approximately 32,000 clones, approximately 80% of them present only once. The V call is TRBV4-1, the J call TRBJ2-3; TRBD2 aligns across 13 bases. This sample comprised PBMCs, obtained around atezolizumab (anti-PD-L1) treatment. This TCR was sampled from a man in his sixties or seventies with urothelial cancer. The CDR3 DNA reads TGCGCCAGCAGCCAATCCGGGACTAGCGGGAACACAGATACGCAGTATTTT. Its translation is CASSQSGTSGNTDTQYF.